The 27 T cell receptor beta chains listed next were all sequenced from one sample in a study of T cell responses to AZD1222 COVID-19 vaccine. Sequencing used immunoSEQ multiplex PCR; TCRdb keeps in-frame clones, though not all of them. Of fewer than 200,000 clones listed, over 80% are singletons. The sequencing here drew on peripheral blood, taken on day 0 of AZD1222 vaccination. These receptors were collected from an adult in good health.

The DNA of the CDR3 is TGTGCCAGCAGTAACCGGGACATGAGCTCCTACGAGCAGTACTTC. It encodes CASSNRDMSSYEQYF. J is TRBJ2-7 and V is TRBV2; TRBD1 is a possible D gene (6 bases). This CDR3 comprises 15 residues. The germline gives CDR1 SNHLY, CDR2 FYNNEI. V was shortened by 5 bases and J by 0 bases, with 14 bases between the two germline ends.

J is TRBJ1-5 and V is TRBV7-9; D is undetermined. The germline V gene encodes CDR1 SEHNR and CDR2 FQNEAQ (reference sequence). V lost 4 bases and J lost 4, with 14 bases in between. CDR3 length equals 15 residues. CDR3 in amino acids: CASSSPDLGNQPQHF. CDR3 sequence (DNA): TGTGCCAGCAGCTCCCCCGACCTGGGTAATCAGCCCCAGCATTTT.

The V and J genes are TRBV28 and TRBJ2-2; 8 bases match TRBD1. Germline V CDR1 and CDR2: MDHEN, SYDVKM. The V and J ends lost 8 bases and 5 bases, in that order; junction bases with no gene match: 4. This CDR3 is 13 amino acids long. CDR3 coding DNA: TGTGCCAGCCGCGGGACAGGAACCGGGGAGCTGTTTTTT. It codes for CASRGTGTGELFF.

CDR3 DNA sequence: TGTGCCAGTAGTATCGTGGGCACCGGGGAGCTGTTTTTT. Protein product: CASSIVGTGELFF. The V call is TRBV19, the J call TRBJ2-2; unclear D gene. V dropped 3 bases and J dropped 4 bases, with 6 bases sitting between them. Germline CDR1 reads LNHDA; CDR2 reads SQIVND (reference sequence). The CDR3 has 13 residues.

This clone is a singleton in its sample. The chain recombines TRBV28 with TRBJ2-7, with a weak D call TRBD2 (5 bases). Trimming stripped 5 bases from V and 4 bases from J, with 21 bases between. The germline V gene encodes CDR1 MDHEN and CDR2 SYDVKM. This CDR3 is 16 amino acids long. The CDR3 nucleotides read TGTGCCAGCAGTCCCCTCGGAGGTTTTGTTGGTTACGAGCAGTACTTC. It encodes CASSPLGGFVGYEQYF. Full variable domain (remainder filled in from reference TRBV28 and TRBJ2-7): DVKVTQSSRYLVKRTGEKVFLECVQDMDHENMFWYRQDPGLGLRLIYFSYDVKMKEKGDIPEGYSVSREKKERFSLILESASTNQTSMYLCASSPLGGFVGYEQYFGPGTRLTVT.

This chain links TRBV20-1 with TRBJ1-1; unclear D gene. The CDR3 is 11 residues long. Germline V lookup: CDR1 DFQATT, CDR2 SNEGSKA (reference sequence). The V end was cut by 1 base, the J end by 5 bases, with 5 bases between. The CDR3 DNA is TGCAGTGCTAGAGGTCCGACTGAAGCTTTCTTT. It translates to CSARGPTEAFF.

The J gene is TRBJ1-3, the V gene TRBV28; TRBD1 matches at 7 bases. There are 15 residues in the CDR3. Looked up from germline, CDR1 is MDHEN and CDR2 is SYDVKM. Germline trimming cut 5 bases from V and 2 bases from J; bases unmatched to any gene: 6. The CDR3 sequence is CASSPTGQTGNTIYF. The DNA of the CDR3 is TGTGCCAGCAGTCCGACAGGGCAAACTGGAAACACCATATATTTT.

The chain has TRBV12-3 or TRBV12-4 and TRBJ1-3; no clear D. The V end was cut by 5 bases, the J end by 7 bases, with 9 bases between. This CDR3 comprises 12 residues. The CDR3 is CASSETRNTIYF. DNA of the CDR3: TGTGCCAGCAGTGAAACTAGGAACACCATATATTTT.

This rearrangement joins TRBV30 to TRBJ1-4, with a tentative D call TRBD1 (5 bases). The CDR3 has 12 amino acids. Trimming took off 5 bases at V and 2 bases at J, with 6 bases between the two ends. Germline V gene lookup returns CDR1 GTSNPN and CDR2 SVGIG (reference sequence). The CDR3 is CAWGGTNEKLFF. CDR3 bases: TGTGCCTGGGGGGGGACTAATGAAAAACTGTTTTTT.

The chain is built from TRBV5-4 and TRBJ1-1, with 9 bases matching TRBD1. Germline V gene lookup returns CDR1 SGHNT and CDR2 YYREEE (reference sequence). The CDR3 runs 16 residues. V dropped 3 bases and J dropped 5; count of bases not matched to a gene: 11. CDR3 loop: CASSSGVRQGDTEAFF. The CDR3, as DNA: TGTGCCAGCAGCTCGGGGGTCAGACAGGGGGATACTGAAGCTTTCTTT. Complete variable domain (other parts from reference TRBV5-4 and TRBJ1-1): ETGVTQSPTHLIKTRGQQVTLRCSSQSGHNTVSWYQQALGQGPQFIFQYYREEENGRGNFPPRFSGLQFPNYSSELNVNALELDDSALYLCASSSGVRQGDTEAFFGQGTRLTVV.

The chain couples TRBV20-1 to TRBJ1-5; D gene ambiguous. Deletions cut 3 bases from V and 5 bases from J, with 8 bases between. Per germline, CDR1 DFQATT and CDR2 SNEGSKA (reference sequence). This CDR3 is 12 amino acids long. The CDR3, as DNA: TGCAGTGCTAGTTCGCGCGATCAGCCCCAGCATTTT. It is translated as CSASSRDQPQHF.

This clone has only one observation. The V gene is TRBV19, the J gene TRBJ1-4, with TRBD1 matching 8 bases. J gave up 5 bases and V 5 bases, and 4 bases lay outside the gene matches. This CDR3 comprises 14 residues. Germline CDR1 and CDR2: LNHDA and SQIVND (reference sequence). CDR3 loop: CASSARDRNEKLFF. In DNA, the CDR3 is TGTGCCAGTAGTGCCCGGGACAGGAATGAAAAACTGTTTTTT.

The chain links TRBV5-5 to TRBJ1-1, with D possibly being TRBD1 (5 bases). Trimming removed 4 bases at V and 5 bases at J, with 15 bases between. Per the germline V gene, CDR1 is SGHKS and CDR2 is YYEKEE (reference sequence). The length of the CDR3 is 14 residues. The CDR3 DNA is TGTGCCAGCAGCGCGGCCCAGGGAATGACTGAAGCTTTCTTT. Translation gives CASSAAQGMTEAFF.

The chain has TRBV19 and TRBJ1-4, with 11 bases lining up with TRBD1. The CDR3 extends over 14 amino acids. V lost 7 bases and J lost 11; bases outside the gene matches: 9. Germline CDR1 is LNHDA and CDR2 is SQIVND (reference sequence). The CDR3 nucleotides read TGTGCCAGTAAAATTGGGACAGGGGGGATGAAACTGTTTTTT. This encodes CASKIGTGGMKLFF. Supplemented by reference TRBV19 and TRBJ1-4, the full variable domain reads DGGITQSPKYLFRKEGQNVTLSCEQNLNHDAMYWYRQDPGQGLRLIYYSQIVNDFQKGDIAEGYSVSREKKESFPLTVTSAQKNPTAFYLCASKIGTGGMKLFFGSGTQLSVL.

V is TRBV6-2 or TRBV6-3 and J is TRBJ2-2; TRBD1 or TRBD2 may be the D gene (5 bases each). The CDR3 has 17 residues. Trimming took 6 bases from V and 0 from J, leaving 17 bases between them. Germline V gene lookup returns CDR1 MNHEY and CDR2 SVGEGT. For the CDR3, the DNA is TGTGCCAGCAGCGAACCGGGACCCCCCTCGAACACCGGGGAGCTGTTTTTT. It encodes CASSEPGPPSNTGELFF.

The gene calls are TRBV6-5 and TRBJ1-1; TRBD1 aligns across 9 bases. Germline V gene lookup returns CDR1 MNHEY and CDR2 SVGAGI. The J segment lost 2 bases and the V segment lost 4 bases, leaving 2 bases of the junction unmatched. This CDR3 region has 14 residues. The CDR3 here is CASSWDRVNTEAFF. CDR3 bases: TGTGCCAGCAGTTGGGACAGGGTAAACACTGAAGCTTTCTTT.

J is TRBJ1-5 and V is TRBV2, with D hard to call. Between the trimmed V and J ends, which lost 2 bases and 3 bases, there was a span of 8 bases. Germline V gives CDR1 SNHLY, CDR2 FYNNEI. The CDR3 sequence is 14 residues long. The CDR3 bases are TGTGCCAGCAGTGAAAACTCACCCAATCAGCCCCAGCATTTT. Protein: CASSENSPNQPQHF.

V usage is TRBV28 and J usage is TRBJ1-1; no definite D call. Germline V gene sequence: CDR1 MDHEN, CDR2 SYDVKM. Trimming left V 10 bases short and J 7 bases short, with 10 bases between. This CDR3 region has 10 residues. The CDR3 DNA sequence: TGTGCCACCACGTATTTTGAAGCTTTCTTT. It specifies CATTYFEAFF.

The rearrangement links TRBV15 to TRBJ2-1; TRBD2 might be the D (5 bases). The CDR3 sequence is 15 residues long. Germline V CDR1 and CDR2: LNHNV, YYDKDF (reference sequence). V was clipped by 0 bases and J by 4 bases, with 10 bases between them. As DNA, the CDR3 is TGTGCCACCAGCAGAGATAACGGCGGGTACAATGAGCAGTTCTTC. It yields the protein CATSRDNGGYNEQFF.

The chain combines TRBV6-2 or TRBV6-3 with TRBJ1-5; D call uncertain. V lost 6 bases to trimming and J lost 6 bases, with 15 bases between them. The V gene's germline CDR1 is MNHEY and CDR2 SVGEGT. CDR3 length equals 14 residues. In DNA form, the CDR3 reads TGTGCCAGCAGCTCGCACATCCAAGGTCAGCCCCAGCATTTT. This translates into CASSSHIQGQPQHF.

The chain carries TRBV21-1 and TRBJ1-2. TRBV21-1 is a documented pseudogene. This CDR3 region has 16 residues. The CDR3 region has the DNA TGTGCCAGCAGCAAAAGGGAGGGCAGTTACTGCTATGGCTACACCTTC. Translating gives CASSKREGSYCYGYTF.

J is TRBJ1-3 and V is TRBV6-5; 8 bases are a match to TRBD1. V lost 2 bases and J lost 4; bases outside the gene matches: 7. Per germline, CDR1 MNHEY and CDR2 SVGAGI. The length of the CDR3 is 16 residues. In DNA, the CDR3 is TGTGCCAGCAGTTACGGTTCGAGGGACAGGGGAAACACCATATATTTT. Its protein is CASSYGSRDRGNTIYF.

Only one count was recorded for this clone. The V gene is TRBV9, the J gene TRBJ2-1; 7 positions agree with TRBD2. Germline CDR1 SGDLS, CDR2 YYNGEE. The CDR3 extends over 17 amino acids. The V and J ends lost 0 bases and 2 bases, in that order; junction bases with no gene match: 8. Here the CDR3 reads CASSVDLAGETYNEQFF. As DNA, the CDR3 is TGTGCCAGCAGCGTAGACCTGGCGGGAGAGACCTACAATGAGCAGTTCTTC.

In its sample, this clone was seen once. CDR3 loop: CASSFLGYNNEQFF. As DNA, the CDR3 is TGTGCCAGCAGTTTCCTGGGGTACAACAATGAGCAGTTCTTC. This chain uses TRBV28 with TRBJ2-1; no clear D. The germline gives CDR1 MDHEN, CDR2 SYDVKM. V lost 3 bases and J lost 5, with 11 bases in between. This CDR3 region has 14 residues.

This chain connects TRBV19 to TRBJ1-5; no clear D gene. Germline values: CDR1 LNHDA, CDR2 SQIVND (reference sequence). Trimming pared 5 bases from V and 2 bases from J, leaving 13 bases between. The CDR3 totals 15 residues. Here the CDR3 reads CASSLRQAGNQPQHF. CDR3 sequence (DNA): TGTGCCAGTAGTCTTCGTCAGGCTGGCAATCAGCCCCAGCATTTT.

The chain links TRBV6-5 to TRBJ2-7, with D uncertain. Trimming stripped 2 bases from V and 7 bases from J, with 9 bases between. The CDR3 sequence is 12 residues long. Per germline, CDR1 MNHEY and CDR2 SVGAGI. The CDR3 DNA reads as TGTGCCAGCAGTTACACTCAAGAGGAGCAGTACTTC. Protein: CASSYTQEEQYF.

The CDR3 loop is CASSRAQPPNEKLFF. The CDR3 nucleotides are TGTGCCAGCTCACGTGCACAACCGCCAAATGAAAAACTGTTTTTT. The gene calls are TRBV18 and TRBJ1-4; D is ambiguous. CDR1 is KGHSH, CDR2 LQKENI, per germline. With 4 bases removed from V and 5 bases from J, the gap between germline ends came to 14 bases. CDR3 length equals 15 residues.